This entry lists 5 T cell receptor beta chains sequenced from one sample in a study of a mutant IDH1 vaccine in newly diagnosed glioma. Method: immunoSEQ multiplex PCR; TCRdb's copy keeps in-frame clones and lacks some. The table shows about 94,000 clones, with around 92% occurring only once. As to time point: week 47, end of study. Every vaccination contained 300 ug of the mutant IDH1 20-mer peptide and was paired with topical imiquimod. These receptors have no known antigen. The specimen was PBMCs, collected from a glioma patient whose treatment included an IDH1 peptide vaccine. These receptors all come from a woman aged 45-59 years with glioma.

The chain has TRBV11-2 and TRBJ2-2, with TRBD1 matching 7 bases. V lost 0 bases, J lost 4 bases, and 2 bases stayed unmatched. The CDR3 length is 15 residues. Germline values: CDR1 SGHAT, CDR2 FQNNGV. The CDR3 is CASSLETGTTGELFF. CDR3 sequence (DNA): TGTGCCAGCAGCTTAGAGACAGGGACCACCGGGGAGCTGTTTTTT.

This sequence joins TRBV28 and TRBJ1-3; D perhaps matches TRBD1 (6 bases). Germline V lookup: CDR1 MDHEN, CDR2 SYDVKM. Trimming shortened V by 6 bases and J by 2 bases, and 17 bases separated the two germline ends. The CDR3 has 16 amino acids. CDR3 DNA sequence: TGTGCCAGCAGCCCTCCTGGACAGCTCACTGGAAACACCATATATTTT. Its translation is CASSPPGQLTGNTIYF. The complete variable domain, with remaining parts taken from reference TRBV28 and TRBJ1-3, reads DVKVTQSSRYLVKRTGEKVFLECVQDMDHENMFWYRQDPGLGLRLIYFSYDVKMKEKGDIPEGYSVSREKKERFSLILESASTNQTSMYLCASSPPGQLTGNTIYFGEGSWLTVV.

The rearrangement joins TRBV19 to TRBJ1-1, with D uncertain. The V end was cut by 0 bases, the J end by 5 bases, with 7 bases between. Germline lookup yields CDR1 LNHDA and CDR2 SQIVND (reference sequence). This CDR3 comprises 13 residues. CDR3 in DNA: TGTGCCAGTAGTATAGACCGGGAGACTGAAGCTTTCTTT. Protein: CASSIDRETEAFF.

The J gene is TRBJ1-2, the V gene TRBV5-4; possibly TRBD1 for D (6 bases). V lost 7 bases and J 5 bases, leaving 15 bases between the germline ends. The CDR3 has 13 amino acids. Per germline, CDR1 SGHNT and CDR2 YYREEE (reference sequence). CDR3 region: CASELAGAYGYTF. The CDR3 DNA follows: TGTGCCAGCGAACTGGCAGGGGCGTATGGCTACACCTTC. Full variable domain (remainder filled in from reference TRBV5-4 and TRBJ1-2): ETGVTQSPTHLIKTRGQQVTLRCSSQSGHNTVSWYQQALGQGPQFIFQYYREEENGRGNFPPRFSGLQFPNYSSELNVNALELDDSALYLCASELAGAYGYTFGSGTRLTVV.

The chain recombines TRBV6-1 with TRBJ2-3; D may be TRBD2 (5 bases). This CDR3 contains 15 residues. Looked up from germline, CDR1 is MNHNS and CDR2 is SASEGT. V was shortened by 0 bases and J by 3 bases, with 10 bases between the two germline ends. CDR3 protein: CASSEAWWETDTQYF. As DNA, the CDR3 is TGTGCCAGCAGTGAAGCGTGGTGGGAGACAGATACGCAGTATTTT.